The 8 T cell receptor beta chains reported below all come from one sample, sequenced in a study of regulatory T cells in long-lasting Graves disease. The time point: newly diagnosed GD, antithyroid drugs for less than 3 months. PBMC-extracted RNA yielded the TCR library. For TCR beta, libraries came from iRepertoire HTBI primers and Arm-PCR of CDR3 regions. Each CDR3 protein is one row after TCRdb ran MiXCR on the multiplex PCR reads. The data hold 350,000 to 550,000 distinct CDR3 sequences, with around 14% observed a single time. In addition, the sample was reused for a study of T cells in Graves' hyperthyroidism and ophthalmopathy.

The material was peripheral blood mononuclear cells (PBMCs), obtained at new diagnosis, from a patient treated with antithyroid drugs. The source of these receptors is a woman in her 30s with Graves disease.

This clonotype was recorded at least ten times. The chain is built from TRBV5-1 and TRBJ1-2; no reliable D call. Germline V gives CDR1 SGHRS, CDR2 YFSETQ. The V end was cut by 6 bases, the J end by 4 bases, with 22 bases between. The CDR3 contains 16 residues. The CDR3 loop reads CASKLDDRVLAYGYTF. CDR3 DNA sequence: TGCGCCAGCAAGCTTGACGACCGGGTGCTAGCCTATGGCTACACCTTC.

This clonotype was seen a few times. The chain combines TRBV13 with TRBJ2-1, with 9 bases identical to TRBD2. Trimming cost V 5 bases and J 7 bases; bases outside gene matches: 6. This CDR3 spans 14 amino acids. Germline CDR1 is PRHDT and CDR2 is FYEKMQ (reference sequence). As DNA, the CDR3 is TGTGCCAGCAGCGCGGGAGGGCCTAGTAATGAGCAGTTCTTC. It encodes CASSAGGPSNEQFF.

This clonotype occurred many times. V and J are TRBV2 and TRBJ2-1, with TRBD2 identical over 7 bases. Germline V gives CDR1 SNHLY, CDR2 FYNNEI. The CDR3 consists of 15 residues. With 2 bases clipped from V and 9 bases from J, the junction kept 10 bases outside the gene matches. In nucleotides, the CDR3 is TGTGCCAGCAGTGAAAGTTCGGGGGGAGAGGCTGAGCAGTTCTTC. This codes for CASSESSGGEAEQFF.

This clonotype has a count of ten or more. J is TRBJ1-5 and V is TRBV6-5; D remains ambiguous. From germline, CDR1 is MNHEY and CDR2 SVGAGI. The germline V and J ends were trimmed by 0 bases and 7 bases, with 7 bases remaining between them. The CDR3 contains 13 residues. The CDR3 DNA sequence: TGTGCCAGCAGTTACTCGAGAGGACAGCCCCAGCATTTT. Protein product: CASSYSRGQPQHF.

This clonotype showed up just a few times. J is TRBJ1-4 and V is TRBV29-1; D remains unclear. The germline V and J ends were trimmed by 6 bases and 4 bases, with 9 bases remaining between them. CDR3 size: 12 residues. Germline loops: CDR1 SQVTM, CDR2 ANQGSEA. This CDR3 is CSVRTGNEKLFF. The CDR3 DNA reads TGCAGCGTCAGGACTGGTAATGAAAAACTGTTTTTT.

This clonotype showed up many times. The chain is built from TRBV24-1 and TRBJ2-1; 8 bases are shared with TRBD1. Looked up from germline, CDR1 is KGHDR and CDR2 is SFDVKD. CDR3 length equals 14 residues. V lost 9 bases and J lost 4; bases outside the gene matches: 7. In DNA form, the CDR3 reads TGTGCCACCCAAGGGACAGGAACTTACAATGAGCAGTTCTTC. This translates into CATQGTGTYNEQFF.

This clonotype was counted between two and nine times. The J gene is TRBJ1-2, the V gene TRBV9, with D perhaps matching TRBD1 (5 bases). CDR1 is SGDLS, CDR2 YYNGEE, per germline. Trimming shortened V by 0 bases and J by 6 bases, and 15 bases separated the two germline ends. The CDR3 length is 15 residues. This CDR3 is CASSVGVLGGDGYTF. CDR3 DNA sequence: TGTGCCAGCAGCGTAGGTGTATTAGGAGGGGATGGCTACACCTTC.

This clonotype was seen more than once but under ten times. V and J are TRBV29-1 and TRBJ2-5; D is possibly TRBD2 (6 bases). The CDR3 is 17 residues long. Germline V gene sequence: CDR1 SQVTM, CDR2 ANQGSEA. CDR3 sequence: CTAMGLKVRPRQETQYF. The DNA of the CDR3 is TGCACCGCGATGGGACTGAAGGTGCGGCCCCGCCAAGAGACCCAGTACTTC.